These 11 T cell receptor beta chains came from one sample sequenced in a study of blood T cell repertoires in COVID-19 (dated by TCRdb to 2020 to 2022). The library came from the immunoSEQ multiplex PCR assay. In its TCRdb copy, this immuneACCESS table keeps in-frame sequences only and misses some clones. Where compared with another copy, unresolved V genes explain less than half of these, and the others have no known cause. Recorded for this sample are approximately 50,000 clones; 80% to 95% of them occurred a single time. The top ten constitute roughly 4.2% of the sample. Specimen: peripheral blood. The source of these receptors is a man in his forties or fifties with active COVID-19.

This chain uses TRBV6-5 with TRBJ2-7; tentative D call: TRBD1 (6 bases). This CDR3 comprises 14 residues. With 0 bases removed from V and 2 bases from J, the gap between germline ends came to 8 bases. Germline V gives CDR1 MNHEY, CDR2 SVGAGI. The CDR3 spells CASSYSDRTYEQYF. CDR3 DNA: TGTGCCAGCAGTTACTCGGACAGAACCTACGAGCAGTACTTC.

V is TRBV28 and J is TRBJ2-7; possible D gene TRBD2, 6 bases. This CDR3 region has 14 residues. Between the trimmed V and J ends, which lost 7 bases and 2 bases, there was a span of 15 bases. Germline V gene sequence: CDR1 MDHEN, CDR2 SYDVKM. For the CDR3, the DNA is TGTGCCAGCACCTTTAAAGCGGGTACCTACGAGCAGTACTTC. Protein sequence: CASTFKAGTYEQYF.

The chain uses TRBV29-1 and TRBJ2-7; TRBD2 is a possible D gene (5 bases). The V gene's germline CDR1 is SQVTM and CDR2 ANQGSEA. The V and J ends lost 7 bases and 4 bases respectively, with 11 bases between them. This CDR3 region has 11 residues. For the CDR3, the DNA is TGCAGCGGTGGGAGAGGTTACGAGCAGTACTTC. Its protein is CSGGRGYEQYF.

This rearrangement joins TRBV28 to TRBJ1-5, with D possibly matching TRBD1 (5 bases). CDR1 and CDR2 (germline): MDHEN, SYDVKM. V was trimmed by 7 bases and J by 1 base, leaving 20 bases between them. The CDR3 spans 17 residues. The CDR3 spells CASMDGGLGGSNQPQHF. CDR3 coding DNA: TGTGCCAGCATGGACGGGGGGTTAGGTGGGAGCAATCAGCCCCAGCATTTT.

The rearrangement links TRBV28 to TRBJ2-7, with TRBD1 matching over 10 bases. Germline V lookup: CDR1 MDHEN, CDR2 SYDVKM. CDR3 length equals 15 residues. J gave up 2 bases and V 2 bases, and 3 bases lay outside the gene matches. The CDR3 DNA follows: TGTGCCAGCAGTTTACCGACAGGGGGCCCCTACGAGCAGTACTTC. Encoded protein: CASSLPTGGPYEQYF.

V usage is TRBV5-4 and J usage is TRBJ1-1; D unresolved. With 1 base removed from V and 7 bases from J, the gap between germline ends came to 8 bases. CDR1 is SGHNT and CDR2 is YYREEE in the germline V gene (reference sequence). This CDR3 spans 12 amino acids. The chain's CDR3 is CASSLSGFEAFF. The DNA of the CDR3 is TGTGCCAGCAGCTTGTCGGGTTTTGAAGCTTTCTTT.

This clone was counted between two and nine times. J is TRBJ2-5 and V is TRBV7-2; 8 nucleotides line up with TRBD1. The germline gives CDR1 SGHTA, CDR2 FQGNSA. Trimming cost V 1 base and J 0 bases; bases outside gene matches: 10. The CDR3 runs to 18 residues. CDR3 coding DNA: TGTGCCAGCAGCTTAGAACGGTTCCTGACAGGGGACCAAGAGACCCAGTACTTC. This translates into CASSLERFLTGDQETQYF.

This clone occurred once. This chain joins TRBV28 and TRBJ2-7; TRBD2 is a possible D gene (7 bases). The germline V gene has CDR1 MDHEN and CDR2 SYDVKM. Between the trimmed V and J ends, which lost 8 bases and 1 base, there was a span of 18 bases. The length of the CDR3 is 15 residues. The CDR3 bases are TGTGCCAGCTCTGGCGGGAGTGGACAGTCCTACGAGCAGTACTTC. It yields the protein CASSGGSGQSYEQYF.

This chain connects TRBV3-1 (or the pseudogene TRBV3-2) to TRBJ2-5, with a tentative D call TRBD2 (5 bases). Looked up from germline, CDR1 is LGHDT and CDR2 is YNNKEL (reference sequence). V was shortened by 4 bases and J by 4 bases, with 13 bases between the two germline ends. The CDR3 runs 14 residues. CDR3 nucleotide sequence: TGTGCCAGCAGCCCCCGGGCTAGCCGAGAGACCCAGTACTTC. Translating gives CASSPRASRETQYF.

The chain uses TRBV19 and TRBJ1-5, with 8 bases identical to TRBD1. In germline, CDR1 is LNHDA, CDR2 SQIVND (reference sequence). CDR3 length equals 15 residues. With V trimmed by 7 bases and J by 1 base, 6 bases remained unmatched. The CDR3 DNA sequence: TGTGCCAGTAATACCCACAGGGGGAGCAATCAGCCCCAGCATTTT. It codes for CASNTHRGSNQPQHF.

This chain connects TRBV4-1 to TRBJ2-7; D is unclear. Trimming took off 0 bases at V and 2 bases at J, with 8 bases between the two ends. The CDR3 consists of 14 residues. Germline V CDR1 and CDR2: MGHRA, YSYEKL. In DNA form, the CDR3 reads TGCGCCAGCAGCCAAGATACAGTGGCCTACGAGCAGTACTTC. Its protein product is CASSQDTVAYEQYF.